This is a list of T cell receptor beta chains from one sample in a study of cytomegalovirus exposure and HLA in healthy donors. The assay was immunoSEQ multiplex PCR, and TCRdb's table has in-frame clones only and misses some. Seen here are tens of thousands of clones, 90% to 95% observed once, and the top ten hold 2.5% to 3.5%. Sequencing used PBMCs. The receptors were sampled from a woman aged 18-29 years in good health and CMV-seropositive. Each CDR3 is given with its conserved first and last residue. The order of the fields is V gene, clone size, J gene, D gene, CDR3 DNA, CDR3 protein. D genes are given only for firm matches. Only part of the rows carry a size: once, few, many, or a class if the clone is expanded.

V: TRBV7-6
size: .
J: TRBJ1-1
D: .
DNA: TGTGCCAGCAGCTCAGGGGATGGTGACAGGCGGTTCTCTGAAGCTTTCTTT
CDR3: CASSSGDGDRRFSEAFF

V: TRBV5-1
size: .
J: TRBJ2-1
D: TRBD1
DNA: TGCGCCAGCAGCCCTTCAGGGGGCCGGAATGAGCAGTTCTTC
CDR3: CASSPSGGRNEQFF

V: TRBV6-5
size: .
J: TRBJ1-2
D: TRBD1
DNA: TGTGCCAGCTTTGCAGGGGGTAACTATGGCTACACCTTC
CDR3: CASFAGGNYGYTF

V: TRBV25-1
size: .
J: TRBJ1-4
D: .
DNA: TGTGCCAGCAGTGAACCCGACAGGATTAATGAAAAACTGTTTTTT
CDR3: CASSEPDRINEKLFF

V: TRBV19
size: once
J: TRBJ2-2
D: .
DNA: TGTGCCAGTAGTATCCCGGGGACCGGGGAGCTGTTTTTT
CDR3: CASSIPGTGELFF

V: TRBV19
size: .
J: TRBJ1-5
D: .
DNA: TGTGCCAGTAGTCCCAGGGCTGATAGCAATCAGCCCCAGCATTTT
CDR3: CASSPRADSNQPQHF

V: TRBV10-1
size: .
J: TRBJ2-2
D: TRBD2
DNA: TGCGCCAGCCGGACTAGCGGTAACACCGGGGAGCTGTTTTTT
CDR3: CASRTSGNTGELFF

V: TRBV11-3
size: .
J: TRBJ2-1
D: .
DNA: TGTGCCAGCAGCTTAGAACCAGGGGGGAATGAGCAGTTCTTC
CDR3: CASSLEPGGNEQFF

V: TRBV28
size: .
J: TRBJ2-6
D: .
DNA: TGTGCCAGCACGACAGGACAGTACTCTGGGGCCAACGTCCTGACTTTC
CDR3: CASTTGQYSGANVLTF

V: TRBV28
size: .
J: TRBJ1-2
D: .
DNA: TGTGCCAGCAGTGCTAGCAGGCCCTATGGCTACACCTTC
CDR3: CASSASRPYGYTF

V: TRBV7-9
size: .
J: TRBJ1-5
D: TRBD1
DNA: TGTGCCAGCAGCTCCTCCGGGACAGGGCTATCAGTATGGAATCAGCCCCAGCATTTT
CDR3: CASSSSGTGLSVWNQPQHF

V: TRBV29-1
size: .
J: TRBJ1-2
D: TRBD1
DNA: TGCAGCGTCGGATCGACAGGGAAGTATGGCTACACCTTC
CDR3: CSVGSTGKYGYTF

V: TRBV10-2
size: .
J: TRBJ1-4
D: .
DNA: TGCGCCAGCAGTGTAGTTGGTGAAAAACTGTTTTTT
CDR3: CASSVVGEKLFF

V: TRBV18
size: .
J: TRBJ1-6
D: TRBD1
DNA: TGTGCCAGCTCACGAATGACAGGGAATTCACCCCTCCACTTT
CDR3: CASSRMTGNSPLHF

V: TRBV7-8
size: .
J: TRBJ1-2
D: .
DNA: TGTGCCAGCAGCTTAGAGCACGTTTACTATGGCTACACCTTC
CDR3: CASSLEHVYYGYTF

V: TRBV4-1
size: once
J: TRBJ1-4
D: .
DNA: TGCGCCAGCAGCCAAGGTGGGGGGGGCACTAATGAAAAACTGTTTTTT
CDR3: CASSQGGGGTNEKLFF

V: TRBV19
size: .
J: TRBJ2-1
D: .
DNA: TGTGCCAGTAGTATTTCCAGGGTGGGGTACAATGAGCAGTTCTTC
CDR3: CASSISRVGYNEQFF

V: TRBV27
size: .
J: TRBJ1-5
D: TRBD1
DNA: TGTGCCAGCAGCCCCGGGACAGGGGGCAATCAGCCCCAGCATTTT
CDR3: CASSPGTGGNQPQHF

V: TRBV6-1
size: .
J: TRBJ1-6
D: .
DNA: TGTGCCAGCAGTGACAGGATCTATAATTCACCCCTCCACTTT
CDR3: CASSDRIYNSPLHF

V: TRBV7-6
size: .
J: TRBJ2-3
D: TRBD1
DNA: TGTGCCAGCAGCCCACACAGGGGGCGGGTAGATACGCAGTATTTT
CDR3: CASSPHRGRVDTQYF

V: TRBV28
size: .
J: TRBJ2-7
D: TRBD1
DNA: TGTGCCAGCAGTGATACACCGGGACAGGGTACCTACGAGCAGTACTTC
CDR3: CASSDTPGQGTYEQYF

V: TRBV11-2
size: .
J: TRBJ1-1
D: .
DNA: TGTGCCAGCAGCTTACAGGCTGTGTCCGCTGAAGCTTTCTTT
CDR3: CASSLQAVSAEAFF

V: TRBV9
size: once
J: TRBJ2-3
D: TRBD2
DNA: TGTGCCAGCAGCCGCATAGCGGGAGGCCTCACAGATACGCAGTATTTT
CDR3: CASSRIAGGLTDTQYF

V: TRBV18
size: once
J: TRBJ2-5
D: .
DNA: TGTGCCAGCTCACCCTCCAGGGCACAAGAGACCCAGTACTTC
CDR3: CASSPSRAQETQYF

V: TRBV7-2
size: .
J: TRBJ2-3
D: .
DNA: TGTGCCAGCAGCCAAAGGGACTCATATACGCAGTATTTT
CDR3: CASSQRDSYTQYF

V: TRBV20-1
size: .
J: TRBJ2-3
D: .
DNA: TGCACCTGCGGGAAAACAGATACGCAGTATTTT
CDR3: CTCGKTDTQYF

V: TRBV30
size: .
J: TRBJ1-5
D: .
DNA: TGTGCCTGGAGTGTAAGCTTCGGGAATCAGCCCCAGCATTTT
CDR3: CAWSVSFGNQPQHF

V: TRBV30
size: .
J: TRBJ1-4
D: .
DNA: TGTGCCTGGAGTGCAGGGTGGGGTGAAAAACTGTTTTTT
CDR3: CAWSAGWGEKLFF

V: TRBV14
size: .
J: TRBJ1-2
D: TRBD1
DNA: TGTGCCAGCAGCCGTTTGGACAGGGGGCGAGGCTACACCTTC
CDR3: CASSRLDRGRGYTF

V: TRBV18
size: .
J: TRBJ2-1
D: TRBD2
DNA: TGTGCCAGCTCGTCGACTAGCGGGGGGGCGGAATACAATGAGCAGTTCTTC
CDR3: CASSSTSGGAEYNEQFF

V: TRBV5-6
size: .
J: TRBJ1-1
D: TRBD1
DNA: TGTGCCAGCAGCTCGGGACAGGGCCGGAGTATGCGTACTGAAGCTTTCTTT
CDR3: CASSSGQGRSMRTEAFF

V: TRBV10-3
size: .
J: TRBJ2-1
D: .
DNA: TGTGCCATCAGTGATCCCGCTAGGAGCTCCTACAATGAGCAGTTCTTC
CDR3: CAISDPARSSYNEQFF

V: TRBV6-6
size: .
J: TRBJ1-1
D: TRBD1
DNA: TGTGCCAGCAGCCGGGACCGGGACAGGAACACTGAAGCTTTCTTT
CDR3: CASSRDRDRNTEAFF

V: TRBV5-1
size: .
J: TRBJ2-3
D: .
DNA: TGCGCCAGCAGCTTGGTCGGCGGGGGCACAGATACGCAGTATTTT
CDR3: CASSLVGGGTDTQYF

V: TRBV10-3
size: once
J: TRBJ2-1
D: .
DNA: TGTGCCATCAGTGATCCGGGGAACTTCTACAATGAGCAGTTCTTC
CDR3: CAISDPGNFYNEQFF

V: TRBV7-3
size: .
J: TRBJ1-1
D: .
DNA: TGTGCCAGCAGCTCCTGGGCAGATCGAAATATGAACACTGAAGCTTTCTTT
CDR3: CASSSWADRNMNTEAFF

V: TRBV14
size: .
J: TRBJ2-4
D: TRBD1
DNA: TGTGCCAGCAGCCCTATACGGGACAGCTTTCAGTACTTC
CDR3: CASSPIRDSFQYF

V: TRBV27
size: .
J: TRBJ2-7
D: TRBD1
DNA: TGTGCCAGCAGTTTAGCTGGGACAGGAATTGGGGAGCAGTACTTC
CDR3: CASSLAGTGIGEQYF

V: TRBV5-1
size: .
J: TRBJ1-3
D: .
DNA: TGCGCCAGCAGCTTCGCGGCAGCGTCTGGAAACACCATATATTTT
CDR3: CASSFAAASGNTIYF

V: TRBV2
size: .
J: TRBJ1-2
D: TRBD1
DNA: TGTGCCAGCGTCCCGGTAGGGACAGGTGATTTTCATGGCTACACCTTC
CDR3: CASVPVGTGDFHGYTF

V: TRBV9
size: .
J: TRBJ1-1
D: .
DNA: TGTGCCAGCACCGGAGGGGGGGTAAGGACTGAAGCTTTCTTT
CDR3: CASTGGGVRTEAFF

V: TRBV2
size: .
J: TRBJ2-1
D: .
DNA: TGTGCCAGCAGGGGGCTAGCGCACTCCTACAATGAGCAGTTCTTC
CDR3: CASRGLAHSYNEQFF

V: TRBV4-3
size: .
J: TRBJ2-3
D: TRBD2
DNA: TGCGCCAGCAGCCAAGATGTGTCGGGAGGAGATACGCAGTATTTT
CDR3: CASSQDVSGGDTQYF

V: TRBV9
size: .
J: TRBJ2-3
D: TRBD1
DNA: TGTGCCAGCAGCGTAGAGGGACAGGGCACAGATACGCAGTATTTT
CDR3: CASSVEGQGTDTQYF

V: TRBV27
size: .
J: TRBJ2-3
D: TRBD1
DNA: TGTGCCAGCAGCTTCGTTCAGGGGGCAATGGGGACAGATACGCAGTATTTT
CDR3: CASSFVQGAMGTDTQYF

V: TRBV28
size: .
J: TRBJ2-1
D: TRBD2
DNA: TGTGCCAGCGGCAGACTAGCGGGACTCTACAATGAGCAGTTCTTC
CDR3: CASGRLAGLYNEQFF

V: TRBV14
size: .
J: TRBJ2-1
D: .
DNA: TGTGCCAGCAGCCAAGATCTTCCGGTGTCCGGGTTCGAGGGCAGTGAGCAGTTCTTC
CDR3: CASSQDLPVSGFEGSEQFF

V: TRBV7-9
size: .
J: TRBJ1-2
D: .
DNA: TGTGCCAGCAGCCGACAGGTGGACTATGGCTACACCTTC
CDR3: CASSRQVDYGYTF

V: TRBV18
size: .
J: TRBJ1-2
D: TRBD1
DNA: TGTGCCAGCTCCGGACAGGGTATTGGCTACACCTTC
CDR3: CASSGQGIGYTF

V: TRBV28
size: .
J: TRBJ1-5
D: .
DNA: TGTGCCAGCACCCTAAAGAGGACAGTCCCAGATCAGCCCCAGCATTTT
CDR3: CASTLKRTVPDQPQHF

V: TRBV27
size: .
J: TRBJ2-1
D: TRBD2
DNA: TGTGCCAGCAGTATTAGCGGGAGAGGGAATGAGCAGTTCTTC
CDR3: CASSISGRGNEQFF

V: TRBV29-1
size: .
J: TRBJ2-1
D: .
DNA: TGCAGCGTTGGACGGGGAAATGAGCAGTTCTTC
CDR3: CSVGRGNEQFF

V: TRBV10-1
size: once
J: TRBJ2-1
D: TRBD2
DNA: TGCGCCAGCCTCGGGGGACTAGCGGGAGTCCGCTCCTACAATGAGCAGTTCTTC
CDR3: CASLGGLAGVRSYNEQFF

V: TRBV5-4
size: once
J: TRBJ2-1
D: TRBD2
DNA: TGTGCCAGCAGCTATGGCGGGACTAGCGGGAATGAGCAGTTCTTC
CDR3: CASSYGGTSGNEQFF